The 2 T cell receptor beta chains listed next were all sequenced from one sample in a study of shared clonotypes between healthy human individuals. The repertoire was sequenced with immunoSEQ multiplex PCR; TCRdb's copy has only in-frame clones and lacks some. This sample has about 2.4 million clones, with 93% found just once. Sequences were obtained from naive CD4+ T cells from PBMCs. Subset specified: CD45RA+ positively selected. These TCRs come from a man between 18 and 29 years old in good health. Some clones in this sample may be carry-over from other donors' samples.

The chain links TRBV7-9 to TRBJ1-4, with D hard to call. The V and J ends lost 5 bases and 7 bases respectively, with 14 bases between them. The CDR3 has 14 amino acids. Germline values: CDR1 SEHNR, CDR2 FQNEAQ (reference sequence). The CDR3 DNA reads as TGTGCCAGCAGCAACAATTCTCCGTCTGAAAAACTGTTTTTT. Protein sequence: CASSNNSPSEKLFF.

V usage is TRBV18 and J usage is TRBJ2-3; 10 positions agree with TRBD2. The V gene end was trimmed by 9 bases and the J gene end by 1 base; junction bases not matched to a gene: 10. CDR1 and CDR2 from the germline V gene are KGHSH and LQKENI. This CDR3 has 16 residues. The DNA for the CDR3 is TGTGCCAGACCCCACAGCGGGAGGGTGGGCACAGATACGCAGTATTTT. Protein sequence: CARPHSGRVGTDTQYF.